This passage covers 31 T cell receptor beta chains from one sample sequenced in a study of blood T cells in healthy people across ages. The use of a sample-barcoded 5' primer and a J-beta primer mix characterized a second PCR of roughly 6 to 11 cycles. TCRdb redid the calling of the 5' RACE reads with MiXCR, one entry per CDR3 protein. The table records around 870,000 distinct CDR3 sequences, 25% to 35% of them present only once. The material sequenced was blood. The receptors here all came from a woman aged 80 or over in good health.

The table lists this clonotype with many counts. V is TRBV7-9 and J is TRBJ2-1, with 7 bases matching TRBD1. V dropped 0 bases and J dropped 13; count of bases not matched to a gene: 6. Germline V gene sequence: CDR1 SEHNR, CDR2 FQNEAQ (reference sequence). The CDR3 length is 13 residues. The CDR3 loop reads CASSLAIRTGQFF. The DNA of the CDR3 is TGTGCCAGCAGCTTAGCTATTCGGACAGGCCAGTTCTTC.

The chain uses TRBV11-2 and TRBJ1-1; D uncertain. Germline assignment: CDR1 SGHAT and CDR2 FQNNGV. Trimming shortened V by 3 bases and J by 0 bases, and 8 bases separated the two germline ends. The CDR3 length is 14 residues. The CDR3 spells CASSFDIMNTEAFF. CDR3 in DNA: TGTGCCAGCAGCTTCGACATCATGAACACTGAAGCTTTCTTT.

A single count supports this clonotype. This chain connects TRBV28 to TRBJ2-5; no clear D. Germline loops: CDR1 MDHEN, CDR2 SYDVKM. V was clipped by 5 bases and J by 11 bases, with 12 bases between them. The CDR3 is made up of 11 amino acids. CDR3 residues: CASSASLTQYF. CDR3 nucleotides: TGTGCCAGCAGTGCCAGCCTGACGCAGTACTTC. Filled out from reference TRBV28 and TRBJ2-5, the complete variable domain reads DVKVTQSSRYLVKRTGEKVFLECVQDMDHENMFWYRQDPGLGLRLIYFSYDVKMKEKGDIPEGYSVSREKKERFSLILESASTNQTSMYLCASSASLTQYFGPGTRLLVL.

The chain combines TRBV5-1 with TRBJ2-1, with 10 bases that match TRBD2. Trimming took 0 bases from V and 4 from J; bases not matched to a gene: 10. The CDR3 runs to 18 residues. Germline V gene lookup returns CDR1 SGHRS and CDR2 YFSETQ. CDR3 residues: CASSLAPLTSGAYNEQFF. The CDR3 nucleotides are TGCGCCAGCAGCTTGGCTCCTCTAACTAGCGGGGCGTACAATGAGCAGTTCTTC.

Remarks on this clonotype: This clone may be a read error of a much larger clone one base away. The CDR3 DNA sequence: TGTGCCAGCAGTTGGGGGGGGGGACTCACCTCCCAGTACTTC. Residues: CASSWGGGLTSQYF. This chain links TRBV12-3 or TRBV12-4 with TRBJ2-5; 7 bases align to TRBD2. The V segment lost 4 bases and the J segment 9 bases; nucleotides outside the gene matches: 11. This CDR3 comprises 14 residues.

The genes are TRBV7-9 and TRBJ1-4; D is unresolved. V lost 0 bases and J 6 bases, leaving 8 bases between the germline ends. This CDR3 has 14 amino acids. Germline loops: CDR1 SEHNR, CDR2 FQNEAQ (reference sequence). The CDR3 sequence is CASSLAASYEKLFF. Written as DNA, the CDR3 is TGTGCCAGCAGCTTAGCGGCGTCCTATGAAAAACTGTTTTTT. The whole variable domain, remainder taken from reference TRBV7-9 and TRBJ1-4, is DTGVSQNPRHKITKRGQNVTFRCDPISEHNRLYWYRQTLGQGPEFLTYFQNEAQLEKSRLLSDRFSAERPKGSFSTLEIQRTEQGDSAMYLCASSLAASYEKLFFGSGTQLSVL.

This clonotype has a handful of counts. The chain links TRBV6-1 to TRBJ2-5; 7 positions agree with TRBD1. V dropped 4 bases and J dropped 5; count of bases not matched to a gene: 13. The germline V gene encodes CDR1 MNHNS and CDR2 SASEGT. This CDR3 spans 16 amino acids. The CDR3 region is CASSALKTGVIETQYF. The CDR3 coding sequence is TGTGCCAGCAGTGCCCTAAAAACAGGGGTTATCGAGACCCAGTACTTC.

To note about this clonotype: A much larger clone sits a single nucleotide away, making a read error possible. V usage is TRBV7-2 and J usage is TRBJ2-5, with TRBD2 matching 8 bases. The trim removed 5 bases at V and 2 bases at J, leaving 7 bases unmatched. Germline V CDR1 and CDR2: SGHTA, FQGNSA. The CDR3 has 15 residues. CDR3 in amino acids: CASSQLAEGQETQYF. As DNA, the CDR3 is TGTGCCAGCAGCCAACTAGCGGAGGGGCAAGAGACCCAGTACTTC.

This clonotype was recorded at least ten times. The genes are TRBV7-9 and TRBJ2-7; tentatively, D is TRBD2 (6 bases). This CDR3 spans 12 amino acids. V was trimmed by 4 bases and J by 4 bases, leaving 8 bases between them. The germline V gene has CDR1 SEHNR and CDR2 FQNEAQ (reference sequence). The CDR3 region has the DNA TGTGCCAGCAGCTGGGCGGGGTACGAGCAGTACTTC. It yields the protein CASSWAGYEQYF.

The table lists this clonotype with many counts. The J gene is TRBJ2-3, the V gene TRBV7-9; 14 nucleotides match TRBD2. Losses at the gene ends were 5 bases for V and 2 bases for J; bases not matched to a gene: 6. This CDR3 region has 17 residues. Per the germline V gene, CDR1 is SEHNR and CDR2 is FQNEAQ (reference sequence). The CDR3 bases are TGTGCCAGCAGCCCTCGGACTAGCGGGGGGATCACAGATACGCAGTATTTT. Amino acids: CASSPRTSGGITDTQYF.

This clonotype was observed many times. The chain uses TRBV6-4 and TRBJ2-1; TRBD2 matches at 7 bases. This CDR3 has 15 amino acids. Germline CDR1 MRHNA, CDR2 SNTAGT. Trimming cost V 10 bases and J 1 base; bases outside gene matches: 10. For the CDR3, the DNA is TGTGCCACTAAGACTAGCTGGGGGTCCTACAATGAGCAGTTCTTC. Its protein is CATKTSWGSYNEQFF.

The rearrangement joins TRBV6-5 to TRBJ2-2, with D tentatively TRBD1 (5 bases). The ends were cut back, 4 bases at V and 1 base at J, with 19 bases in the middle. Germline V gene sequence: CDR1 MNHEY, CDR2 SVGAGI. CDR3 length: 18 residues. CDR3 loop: CASSLKVLGVKNTGELFF. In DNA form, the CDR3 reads TGTGCCAGCAGTTTAAAAGTATTAGGGGTAAAGAACACCGGGGAGCTGTTTTTT.

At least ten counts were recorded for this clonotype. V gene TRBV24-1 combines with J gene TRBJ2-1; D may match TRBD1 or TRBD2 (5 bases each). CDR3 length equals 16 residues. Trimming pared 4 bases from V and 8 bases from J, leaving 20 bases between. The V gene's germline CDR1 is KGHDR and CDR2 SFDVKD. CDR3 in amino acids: CATSDPDGLSRDEQFF. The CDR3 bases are TGTGCCACCAGTGACCCAGACGGACTGTCCAGGGATGAGCAGTTCTTC.

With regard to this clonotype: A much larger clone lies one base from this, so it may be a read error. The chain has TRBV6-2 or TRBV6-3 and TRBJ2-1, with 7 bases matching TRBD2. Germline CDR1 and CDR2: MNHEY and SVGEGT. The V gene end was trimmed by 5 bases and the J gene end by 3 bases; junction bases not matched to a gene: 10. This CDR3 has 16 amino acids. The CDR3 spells CASSSRAGVHYNEQFF. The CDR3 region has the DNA TGTGCCAGCAGTAGCCGGGCGGGGGTTCACTACAATGAGCAGTTCTTC.

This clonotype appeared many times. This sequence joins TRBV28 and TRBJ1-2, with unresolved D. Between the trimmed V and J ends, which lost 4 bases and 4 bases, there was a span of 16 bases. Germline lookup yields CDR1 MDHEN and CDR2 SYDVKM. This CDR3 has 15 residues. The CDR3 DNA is TGTGCCAGCAGTTCGAGCGTCGGCGTTTTCTATGGCTACACCTTC. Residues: CASSSSVGVFYGYTF.

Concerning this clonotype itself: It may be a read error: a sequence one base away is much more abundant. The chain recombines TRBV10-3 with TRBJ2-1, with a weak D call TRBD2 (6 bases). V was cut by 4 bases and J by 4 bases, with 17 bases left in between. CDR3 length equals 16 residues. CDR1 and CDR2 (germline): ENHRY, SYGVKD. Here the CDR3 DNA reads TGTGCCATCAGTGGGCGACTGGGGGGTGGGTACAATGAGCAGTTCTTC. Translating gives CAISGRLGGGYNEQFF.

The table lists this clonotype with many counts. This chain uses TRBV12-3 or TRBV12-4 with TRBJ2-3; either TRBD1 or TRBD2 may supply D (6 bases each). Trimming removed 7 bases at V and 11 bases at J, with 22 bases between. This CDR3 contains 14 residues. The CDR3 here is CASTPSRGHFGQYF. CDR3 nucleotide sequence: TGTGCCAGCACCCCCTCGCGGGGACACTTTGGGCAGTATTTT.

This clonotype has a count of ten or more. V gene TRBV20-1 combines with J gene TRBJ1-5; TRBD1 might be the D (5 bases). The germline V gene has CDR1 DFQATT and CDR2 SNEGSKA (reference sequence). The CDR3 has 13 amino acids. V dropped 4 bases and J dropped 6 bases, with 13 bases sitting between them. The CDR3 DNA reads TGCAGTGCTATGGGGGGTACTAGTCAGCCCCAGCATTTT. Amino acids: CSAMGGTSQPQHF.

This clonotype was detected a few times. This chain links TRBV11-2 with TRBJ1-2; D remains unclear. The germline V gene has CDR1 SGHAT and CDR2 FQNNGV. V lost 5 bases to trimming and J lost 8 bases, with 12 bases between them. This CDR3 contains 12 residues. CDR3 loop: CASSTGREGYTF. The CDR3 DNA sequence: TGTGCCAGCAGCACCGGACGGGAGGGCTACACCTTC.

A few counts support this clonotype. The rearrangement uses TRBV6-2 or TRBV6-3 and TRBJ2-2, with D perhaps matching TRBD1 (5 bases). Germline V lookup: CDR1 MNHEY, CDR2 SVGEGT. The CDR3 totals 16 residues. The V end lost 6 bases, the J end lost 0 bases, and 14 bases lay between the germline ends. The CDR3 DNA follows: TGTGCCAGCAGGGAGCAGGGATCCGCGAACACCGGGGAGCTGTTTTTT. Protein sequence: CASREQGSANTGELFF.

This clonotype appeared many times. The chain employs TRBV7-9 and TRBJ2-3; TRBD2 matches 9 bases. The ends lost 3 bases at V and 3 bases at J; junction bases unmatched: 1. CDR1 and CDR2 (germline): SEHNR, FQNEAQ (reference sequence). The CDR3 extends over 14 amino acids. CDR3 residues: CASSLGLATDTQYF. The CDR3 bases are TGTGCCAGCAGCTTGGGACTAGCAACAGATACGCAGTATTTT.

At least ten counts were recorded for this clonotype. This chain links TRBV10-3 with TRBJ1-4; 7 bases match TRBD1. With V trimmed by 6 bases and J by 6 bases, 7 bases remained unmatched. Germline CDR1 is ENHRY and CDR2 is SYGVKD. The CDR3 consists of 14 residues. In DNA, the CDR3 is TGTGCCATCAGCAGGGGGGGGGCATATGAAAAACTGTTTTTT. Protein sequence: CAISRGGAYEKLFF.

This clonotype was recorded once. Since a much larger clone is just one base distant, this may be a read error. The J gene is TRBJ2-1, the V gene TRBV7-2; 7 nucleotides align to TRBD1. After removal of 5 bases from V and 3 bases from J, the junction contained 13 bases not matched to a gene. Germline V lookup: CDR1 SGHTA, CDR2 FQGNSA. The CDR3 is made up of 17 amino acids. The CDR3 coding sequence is TGTACCAGCAGCCCCCGGACAGGTCAAGGATTCTACAATGAGCAGTTCTTC. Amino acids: CTSSPRTGQGFYNEQFF. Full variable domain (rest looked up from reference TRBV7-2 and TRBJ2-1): GAGVSQSPSNKVTEKGKDVELRCDPISGHTALYWYRQSLGQGLEFLIYFQGNSAPDKSGLPSDRFSAERTGGSVSTLTIQRTQQEDSAVYLCTSSPRTGQGFYNEQFFGPGTRLTVL.

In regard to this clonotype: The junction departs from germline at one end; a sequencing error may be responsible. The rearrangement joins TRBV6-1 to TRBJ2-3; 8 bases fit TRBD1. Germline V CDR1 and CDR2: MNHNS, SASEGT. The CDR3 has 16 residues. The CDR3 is CASRARQGIFADTQDF. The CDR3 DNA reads TGTGCCAGCAGGGCTCGACAGGGGATTTTTGCAGATACGCAGGATTTT.

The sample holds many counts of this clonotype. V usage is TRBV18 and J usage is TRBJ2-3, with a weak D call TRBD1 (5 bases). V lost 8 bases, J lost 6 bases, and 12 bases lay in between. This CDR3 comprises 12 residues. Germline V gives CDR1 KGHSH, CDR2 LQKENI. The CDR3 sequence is CASSPSGDTQYF. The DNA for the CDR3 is TGTGCCAGCAGCCCATCAGGGGATACGCAGTATTTT.

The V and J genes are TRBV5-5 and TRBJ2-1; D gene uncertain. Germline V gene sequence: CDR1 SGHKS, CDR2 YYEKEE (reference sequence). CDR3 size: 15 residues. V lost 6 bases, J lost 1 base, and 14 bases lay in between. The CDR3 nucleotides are TGTGCCAGCACCCAGGATCCCGGGTCCTACAATGAGCAGTTCTTC. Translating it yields CASTQDPGSYNEQFF.

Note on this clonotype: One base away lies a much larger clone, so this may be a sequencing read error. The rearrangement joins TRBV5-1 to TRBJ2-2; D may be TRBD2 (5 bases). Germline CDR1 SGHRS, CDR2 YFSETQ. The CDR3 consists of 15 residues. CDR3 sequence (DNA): TGCGCCAGCAGCTTAGTTAACGCGAACACCGGGGAGCGGTTTTTT. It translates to CASSLVNANTGERFF.

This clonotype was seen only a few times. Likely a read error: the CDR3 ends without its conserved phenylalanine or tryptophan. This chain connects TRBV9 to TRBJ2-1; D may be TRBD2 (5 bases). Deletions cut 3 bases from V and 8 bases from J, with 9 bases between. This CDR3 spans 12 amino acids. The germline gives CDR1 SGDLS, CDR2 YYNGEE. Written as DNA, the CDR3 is TGTGCCAGCAGCGGCCCGGGGTATGAGCAGTTCTGC. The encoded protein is CASSGPGYEQFC.

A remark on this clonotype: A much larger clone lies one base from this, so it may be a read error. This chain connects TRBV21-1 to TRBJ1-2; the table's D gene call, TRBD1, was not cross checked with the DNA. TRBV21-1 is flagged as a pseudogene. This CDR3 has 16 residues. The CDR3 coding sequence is TGTGCCAGCAGCGCCGACGTTAGGACAGGGCCCTATGGCTACACCTTC. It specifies CASSADVRTGPYGYTF.

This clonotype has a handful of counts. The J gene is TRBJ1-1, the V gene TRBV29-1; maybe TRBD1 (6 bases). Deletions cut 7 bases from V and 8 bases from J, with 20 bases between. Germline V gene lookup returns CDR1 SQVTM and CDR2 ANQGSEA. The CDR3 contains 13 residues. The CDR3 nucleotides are TGCAGCGCCTTCGGACAGACCGGTACCGAAGCTTTCTTT. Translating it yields CSAFGQTGTEAFF.

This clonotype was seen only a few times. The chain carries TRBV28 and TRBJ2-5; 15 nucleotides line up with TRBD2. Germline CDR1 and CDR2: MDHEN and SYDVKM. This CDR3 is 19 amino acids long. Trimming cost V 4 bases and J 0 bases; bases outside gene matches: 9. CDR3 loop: CASSSARTSGGAYQETQYF. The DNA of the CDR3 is TGTGCCAGCAGTTCCGCGCGGACTAGCGGGGGGGCGTACCAAGAGACCCAGTACTTC.